A single sample is the source of the 16 T cell receptor beta chains below, sequenced in a study of response to subunit inactivated influenza vaccine. TCRdb itself ran the RT-PCR reads through MiXCR, one entry per CDR3 protein. Of roughly 550,000 distinct CDR3 sequences in the sample, under 30% were seen once. This same sample was also taken into another study, of T cells expressing NK-cell markers. That study adds: It was by 5'RACE template switching with UMIs that TCR beta cDNA was made.

Sequenced material: CD4+ T cells sorted from PBMCs, taken about 13 days after vaccination. These TCRs come from a man aged 45-65 years who received an inactivated influenza vaccine.

The chain links TRBV4-1 to TRBJ2-6, with D perhaps matching TRBD2 (7 bases). The ends were cut back, 1 base at V and 0 bases at J, with 16 bases in the middle. The V gene's germline CDR1 is MGHRA and CDR2 YSYEKL. This CDR3 spans 19 amino acids. Here the CDR3 reads CASSQGGGPYSSGANVLTF. In nucleotides, the CDR3 is TGCGCCAGCAGCCAAGGGGGGGGCCCCTACTCCTCTGGGGCCAACGTCCTGACTTTC.

The genes are TRBV28 and TRBJ1-6; 11 bases are a match to TRBD1. Germline CDR1 is MDHEN and CDR2 is SYDVKM. This CDR3 is 16 amino acids long. With V trimmed by 5 bases and J by 9 bases, 9 bases remained unmatched. CDR3 sequence: CASSLGQGAGISPLHF. In DNA form, the CDR3 reads TGTGCCAGCAGTCTCGGACAGGGGGCGGGTATTTCACCCCTCCACTTT.

The genes are TRBV20-1 and TRBJ1-3, with no clear D. V was clipped by 0 bases and J by 0 bases, with 9 bases between them. The CDR3 consists of 15 residues. Germline lookup yields CDR1 DFQATT and CDR2 SNEGSKA (reference sequence). The CDR3 is CSARDYGSSGNTIYF. In DNA, the CDR3 is TGCAGTGCTAGAGATTACGGGAGCTCTGGAAACACCATATATTTT.

V is TRBV24-1 and J is TRBJ2-3; 9 bases map to TRBD2. Germline V gives CDR1 KGHDR, CDR2 SFDVKD. The ends lost 3 bases at V and 4 bases at J; junction bases unmatched: 16. The CDR3 loop spans 19 amino acids. The CDR3 DNA follows: TGTGCCACCAGTGATGTTCCGCGGTACGGCGGGAGGGCCTCAGATACGCAGTATTTT. Translated, it gives CATSDVPRYGGRASDTQYF.

This clonotype was seen a handful of times. The chain combines TRBV6-2 or TRBV6-3 with TRBJ2-3; no reliable D call. V shed 4 bases and J shed 0 bases, with 11 bases lying between them. There are 15 residues in the CDR3. From germline, CDR1 is MNHEY and CDR2 SVGEGT. This CDR3 is CASSSTLRSTDTQYF. DNA of the CDR3: TGTGCCAGCAGTTCTACCCTGAGGAGCACAGATACGCAGTATTTT.

This clonotype has more than one count but fewer than ten. The chain combines TRBV20-1 with TRBJ2-1, with 9 bases that match TRBD2. Looked up from germline, CDR1 is DFQATT and CDR2 is SNEGSKA (reference sequence). This CDR3 spans 14 amino acids. J was trimmed by 5 bases and V by 2 bases; bases with no gene match: 4. CDR3: CSARKGGGDNEQFF. The CDR3 DNA is TGCAGTGCTAGAAAGGGCGGGGGGGACAATGAGCAGTTCTTC.

This clonotype showed up just a few times. The J gene is TRBJ2-3, the V gene TRBV7-8; 7 nucleotides match TRBD2. Germline values: CDR1 SGHVS, CDR2 FQNEAQ. CDR3 length: 16 amino acids. V lost 6 bases, J lost 1 base, and 10 bases stayed unmatched. Here the CDR3 DNA reads TGTGCCAGCAGGAGGCTGAGACTAGCTGGCACAGATACGCAGTATTTT. Its translation is CASRRLRLAGTDTQYF.

In its sample, this clonotype was seen a few times. The V and J genes are TRBV4-2 and TRBJ2-7, with 11 bases identical to TRBD1. Trimming cost V 0 bases and J 4 bases; bases outside gene matches: 5. The length of the CDR3 is 16 residues. CDR1 and CDR2 (germline): LGHNA, YNFKEQ. The CDR3 region is CASSQDPGQGVYEQYF. Written as DNA, the CDR3 is TGTGCCAGCAGCCAAGATCCGGGACAGGGGGTTTACGAGCAGTACTTC.

This clonotype came up many times. V and J are TRBV27 and TRBJ2-1, with 8 bases matching TRBD2. Germline lookup yields CDR1 MNHEY and CDR2 SMNVEV (reference sequence). The V and J ends lost 2 bases and 9 bases, in that order; junction bases with no gene match: 9. There are 15 residues in the CDR3. The DNA for the CDR3 is TGTGCCAGCAGTTTAAAAGGCGGGGGGACCCCTGAGCAGTTCTTC. It translates to CASSLKGGGTPEQFF.

The CDR3 DNA sequence: TGTGCCAGCAGTTACCACGACCACACCTTC. Translating it yields CASSYHDHTF. The gene calls are TRBV6-6 and TRBJ1-2; D uncertain. V lost 2 bases, J lost 12 bases, and 7 bases lay in between. Germline lookup yields CDR1 MNHNY and CDR2 SVGAGI (reference sequence). This CDR3 has 10 residues.

This clonotype was recorded a few times. This chain joins TRBV12-3 or TRBV12-4 and TRBJ2-3; perhaps D is TRBD1 or TRBD2 (6 bases each). The CDR3 covers 15 residues. Trimming removed 8 bases from V and 0 bases from J, with 15 bases in between. CDR3 residues: CASGSSGASTDTQYF. DNA of the CDR3: TGTGCCAGCGGCTCCTCGGGGGCCAGCACAGATACGCAGTATTTT.

This sequence joins TRBV13 and TRBJ2-2, with 11 bases that match TRBD2. J lost 1 base, V lost 6 bases, and 4 bases had no gene match. From germline, CDR1 is PRHDT and CDR2 FYEKMQ (reference sequence). There are 16 residues in the CDR3. The DNA for the CDR3 is TGTGCCAGCAGACCCGGGACTAGCGGGAACACCGGGGAGCTGTTTTTT. Protein product: CASRPGTSGNTGELFF.

This clonotype was observed many times. This rearrangement joins TRBV5-5 to TRBJ2-1; 7 bases align to TRBD2. V gave up 5 bases and J gave up 4 bases; unmatched junction bases: 12. The V gene's germline CDR1 is SGHKS and CDR2 YYEKEE (reference sequence). The CDR3 spans 16 residues. CDR3 region: CASSSTNSGRYNEQFF. CDR3 DNA sequence: TGTGCCAGCAGTTCTACTAATAGCGGGCGATACAATGAGCAGTTCTTC.

The table lists this clonotype with a few counts. V and J are TRBV3-1 and TRBJ2-2; D perhaps matches TRBD1 (6 bases). V shed 4 bases and J shed 8 bases, with 14 bases lying between them. The CDR3 is made up of 14 amino acids. Germline V CDR1 and CDR2: LGHDT, YNNKEL (reference sequence). The CDR3: CASSPQGSRGELFF. As DNA, the CDR3 is TGTGCCAGCAGCCCACAGGGTTCGAGGGGGGAGCTGTTTTTT. The full variable domain, with the rest looked up from reference TRBV3-1 and TRBJ2-2, is DTAVSQTPKYLVTQMGNDKSIKCEQNLGHDTMYWYKQDSKKFLKIMFSYNNKELIINETVPNRFSPKSPDKAHLNLHINSLELGDSAVYFCASSPQGSRGELFFGEGSRLTVL.

This clonotype was detected only once. The chain has TRBV7-9 and TRBJ2-1, with D tentatively TRBD2 (6 bases). V was cut by 4 bases and J by 4 bases, with 20 bases left in between. CDR3 length: 17 amino acids. CDR1 and CDR2 (germline): SEHNR, FQNEAQ (reference sequence). CDR3 DNA: TGTGCCAGCAGCTCAAGAGCGCGGGAAGCCCCTTACAATGAGCAGTTCTTC. It translates to CASSSRAREAPYNEQFF.

V gene TRBV6-1 combines with J gene TRBJ2-1; D is perhaps TRBD2 (6 bases). Germline V gene sequence: CDR1 MNHNS, CDR2 SASEGT. The V end lost 6 bases, the J end lost 6 bases, and 15 bases lay between the germline ends. The CDR3 consists of 14 residues. The CDR3 reads CASRRDARSNEQFF. CDR3 DNA sequence: TGTGCCAGCAGGCGGGACGCACGCTCCAATGAGCAGTTCTTC.